This section outlines one TCR beta chain sequence together with its context. Its antigen remains unknown. It is likely a read error: a sequence one base away is far more abundant. At the DNA level, this CDR3 is encoded by other sequences in the same sample as well. The repertoire was sequenced with immunoSEQ multiplex PCR; TCRdb's copy has only in-frame clones and lacks some. The repertoire includes 53,000 or so clones, 65% to 90% of them detected once, and around 6.5% sits in the top ten. The data originate from a study of T cell responses to AZD1222 COVID-19 vaccine. Study-wide points: Baseline serology detected seropositivity in only a handful of AZD1222 recipients.

CDR1 and CDR2 (germline): MNHEY, SVGEGT. The CDR3 consists of 16 residues. V was trimmed by 3 bases and J by 5 bases, leaving 20 bases between them. This TCR was recovered from an adult who received the AZD1222 COVID-19 vaccine. The sequenced sample was peripheral blood, obtained 28 days after the second AZD1222 dose. The chain recombines TRBV6-2 or TRBV6-3 with TRBJ2-7; D ambiguous. CDR3 sequence: CASSYSPVGPLDEQYF. CDR3 coding DNA: TGTGCCAGCAGTTATTCCCCTGTCGGCCCCCTAGACGAGCAGTACTTC.